The 26 T cell receptor beta chains given below trace back to one sample, sequenced in a study of blood T cell repertoires in COVID-19. Repertoires were generated with immunoSEQ multiplex PCR, while TCRdb's copy carries only in-frame clones and drops some. The table lists about 220,000 clones, roughly 84% of them singletons. What was sequenced was peripheral blood. The receptors were gathered from an elderly woman with acute or convalescent COVID-19.

The chain carries TRBV5-6 and TRBJ2-1; 12 positions match TRBD2. The J segment lost 6 bases and the V segment lost 0 bases, leaving 7 bases of the junction unmatched. This CDR3 is 17 amino acids long. Germline assignment: CDR1 SGHDT and CDR2 YYEEEE. CDR3 sequence: CASSLVRLAGGFNEQFF. CDR3 nucleotides: TGTGCCAGCAGCTTGGTTCGGCTAGCGGGGGGGTTCAATGAGCAGTTCTTC. The whole variable domain, filled in from reference TRBV5-6 and TRBJ2-1, reads DAGVTQSPTHLIKTRGQQVTLRCSPKSGHDTVSWYQQALGQGPQFIFQYYEEEERQRGNFPDRFSGHQFPNYSSELNVNALLLGDSALYLCASSLVRLAGGFNEQFFGPGTRLTVL.

This clone showed up just a few times. The rearrangement uses TRBV6-5 and TRBJ1-2, with D possibly being TRBD1 (6 bases). Germline V CDR1 and CDR2: MNHEY, SVGAGI. Trimming cost V 7 bases and J 4 bases, with 13 bases left between them. The CDR3 runs 13 residues. The CDR3 DNA reads TGTGCCAGCATGTACAGGGAGGGCTATGGCTACACCTTC. Translation: CASMYREGYGYTF.

The V and J genes are TRBV6-2 or TRBV6-3 and TRBJ2-6; 8 bases agree with TRBD1. The V gene's germline CDR1 is MNHEY and CDR2 SVGEGT. This CDR3 is 20 amino acids long. With V trimmed by 1 base and J by 1 base, 12 bases remained unmatched. CDR3 region: CASSYLTGQGGGSGANVLTF. The CDR3 DNA sequence: TGTGCCAGCAGTTACTTAACAGGACAGGGTGGCGGTTCTGGGGCCAACGTCCTGACTTTC.

V gene TRBV6-6 combines with J gene TRBJ2-3; TRBD2 aligns across 9 bases. This CDR3 is 16 amino acids long. V trimming: 5 bases; J trimming: 3 bases; junction bases outside the gene matches: 9. The germline gives CDR1 MNHNY, CDR2 SVGAGI (reference sequence). CDR3 in DNA: TGTGCCAGCAGTCTCCAACCGGGACTAGCAACAGATACGCAGTATTTT. This gives the protein CASSLQPGLATDTQYF.

The chain couples TRBV7-2 to TRBJ1-1; maybe TRBD1 (5 bases). CDR1 and CDR2 from the germline V gene are SGHTA and FQGNSA. V was trimmed by 1 base and J by 5 bases, leaving 11 bases between them. The CDR3 is 14 residues long. CDR3 in amino acids: CASSLGWGRTEAFF. The CDR3 DNA sequence: TGTGCCAGCAGCTTAGGTTGGGGGAGGACTGAAGCTTTCTTT.

This clone appeared a few times. The chain has TRBV29-1 and TRBJ1-2; 9 positions agree with TRBD1. With 7 bases clipped from V and 6 bases from J, the junction kept 3 bases outside the gene matches. The CDR3 covers 11 residues. CDR1 is SQVTM and CDR2 is ANQGSEA in the germline V gene. This CDR3 is CSGTGVNGYTF. CDR3 nucleotides: TGCAGCGGGACAGGGGTTAATGGCTACACCTTC.

The V call is TRBV18, the J call TRBJ2-7; tentatively, D is TRBD2 (5 bases). V was trimmed by 3 bases and J by 1 base, leaving 13 bases between them. This CDR3 is 15 amino acids long. The germline gives CDR1 KGHSH, CDR2 LQKENI. The CDR3 DNA sequence: TGTGCCAGCTCACCCGCTGGAGGAGGATCCTACGAGCAGTACTTC. It translates to CASSPAGGGSYEQYF.

A note on this clone: Additional DNA sequences in this sample encode the identical CDR3. The gene calls are TRBV6-5 and TRBJ1-5, with 7 bases lining up with TRBD1. Germline V gives CDR1 MNHEY, CDR2 SVGAGI. V dropped 4 bases and J dropped 2; count of bases not matched to a gene: 5. The CDR3 is 15 amino acids. The CDR3 DNA reads as TGTGCCAGCAGTTCGACAGGGATGGGCAATCAGCCCCAGCATTTT. Encoded protein: CASSSTGMGNQPQHF.

V and J are TRBV6-5 and TRBJ1-5, with 8 bases identical to TRBD1. The CDR3 consists of 14 residues. The germline V gene encodes CDR1 MNHEY and CDR2 SVGAGI. The V and J ends lost 7 bases and 2 bases, in that order; junction bases with no gene match: 4. DNA of the CDR3: TGTGCCAGCACCCAGGGACAGGGCAATCAGCCCCAGCATTTT. Translated: CASTQGQGNQPQHF.

The chain is built from TRBV19 and TRBJ1-5, with a possible D match to TRBD1 (5 bases). Germline V CDR1 and CDR2: LNHDA, SQIVND (reference sequence). The CDR3 loop spans 15 amino acids. Trimming cost V 2 bases and J 3 bases, with 11 bases left between them. Here the CDR3 reads CASSITTGNNQPQHF. CDR3 bases: TGTGCCAGTAGTATAACAACAGGTAACAATCAGCCCCAGCATTTT.

This clone was observed a few times. The V call is TRBV6-5, the J call TRBJ2-7; D is possibly TRBD1 (5 bases). From germline, CDR1 is MNHEY and CDR2 SVGAGI. The length of the CDR3 is 15 residues. Trimming removed 4 bases from V and 4 bases from J, with 17 bases in between. The CDR3 protein is CASSWGQVPGYEQYF. CDR3 bases: TGTGCCAGCAGTTGGGGTCAGGTTCCAGGGTACGAGCAGTACTTC.

The chain is built from TRBV7-6 and TRBJ1-6; no reliable D call. This CDR3 spans 15 amino acids. Trimming took 5 bases from V and 5 from J, leaving 13 bases between them. The germline V gene has CDR1 SGHVS and CDR2 FNYEAQ. The CDR3 loop is CASSPAAADNSPLHF. The CDR3, as DNA: TGTGCCAGCAGCCCCGCAGCGGCCGATAATTCACCCCTCCACTTT.

This chain uses TRBV19 with TRBJ1-1; no definite D call. Germline V CDR1 and CDR2: LNHDA, SQIVND (reference sequence). V shed 0 bases and J shed 1 base, with 9 bases lying between them. This CDR3 contains 15 residues. The CDR3 spells CASSIDLRRNTEAFF. The DNA of the CDR3 is TGTGCCAGTAGTATAGATCTGAGGAGGAACACTGAAGCTTTCTTT.

As to this clone: Other DNA sequences in this specimen translate into the identical CDR3. CDR3 DNA sequence: TGTGCCAGCAGCCCAGGGACAGGGGGTACTGAAGCTTTCTTT. Protein: CASSPGTGGTEAFF. This chain uses TRBV7-3 with TRBJ1-1; 11 positions agree with TRBD1. The CDR3 runs to 14 residues. In germline, CDR1 is SGHTA, CDR2 FQGTGA. The V segment lost 5 bases and the J segment 5 bases; nucleotides outside the gene matches: 4.

J is TRBJ2-1 and V is TRBV5-1; possible D gene TRBD2, 5 bases. The germline V and J ends were trimmed by 0 bases and 0 bases, with 10 bases remaining between them. This CDR3 has 16 residues. Germline CDR1 and CDR2: SGHRS and YFSETQ. The CDR3 region is CASSLAGESSYNEQFF. Written as DNA, the CDR3 is TGCGCCAGCAGCTTGGCCGGGGAGAGCTCCTACAATGAGCAGTTCTTC.

The V call is TRBV5-6, the J call TRBJ1-5, with a tentative D call TRBD1 (6 bases). The CDR3 length is 15 residues. The V end was cut by 4 bases, the J end by 4 bases, with 15 bases between. Germline V gene sequence: CDR1 SGHDT, CDR2 YYEEEE. The CDR3 spells CASSTRQVSNQPQHF. In DNA, the CDR3 is TGTGCCAGCAGCACCCGACAGGTTTCAAATCAGCCCCAGCATTTT.

The chain uses TRBV5-1 and TRBJ2-5, with no clear D. This CDR3 region has 12 residues. The germline gives CDR1 SGHRS, CDR2 YFSETQ. V lost 4 bases and J lost 5, with 9 bases in between. This chain's CDR3 is CASSLGRETQYF. In nucleotides, the CDR3 is TGCGCCAGCAGCCTGGGCCGGGAGACCCAGTACTTC. The complete variable domain, with remaining parts taken from reference TRBV5-1 and TRBJ2-5, reads KAGVTQTPRYLIKTRGQQVTLSCSPISGHRSVSWYQQTPGQGLQFLFEYFSETQRNKGNFPGRFSGRQFSNSRSEMNVSTLELGDSALYLCASSLGRETQYFGPGTRLLVL.

V usage is TRBV12-3 or TRBV12-4 and J usage is TRBJ2-7, with D possibly matching TRBD2 (5 bases). The CDR3 runs to 13 residues. Trimming shortened V by 9 bases and J by 3 bases, and 15 bases separated the two germline ends. CDR3 nucleotide sequence: TGTGCCAGTAGGCGGGTAGCCGGCTACGAGCAGTACTTC. Translation: CASRRVAGYEQYF.

This clone was counted a few times. This rearrangement joins TRBV5-4 to TRBJ1-3; the D gene is possibly TRBD1 (6 bases). Germline V gene data show CDR1 as SGHNT and CDR2 as YYREEE (reference sequence). The CDR3 is 16 residues long. Trimming left V 5 bases short and J 3 bases short, with 18 bases between. CDR3 in DNA: TGTGCCAGCAGTTCGAAGGGGGACGCGGATGGAAACACCATATATTTT. This sequence encodes CASSSKGDADGNTIYF.

The J gene is TRBJ1-2, the V gene TRBV27; 9 bases fit TRBD1. Per germline, CDR1 MNHEY and CDR2 SMNVEV (reference sequence). Trimming took 5 bases from V and 8 from J; bases not matched to a gene: 9. The CDR3 has 14 residues. Here the CDR3 DNA reads TGTGCCAGCAGTGAAGACAGGGGGAGTGGCGGCTACACCTTC. Its protein is CASSEDRGSGGYTF.

The genes are TRBV5-1 and TRBJ2-7, with 9 bases aligning to TRBD2. Germline trimming cut 1 base from V and 0 bases from J; bases unmatched to any gene: 2. CDR3 length: 15 amino acids. Germline CDR1 reads SGHRS; CDR2 reads YFSETQ. CDR3 in DNA: TGCGCCAGCAGCTTGAGCGGGGGGAGCTCCTACGAGCAGTACTTC. Residues: CASSLSGGSSYEQYF. Full variable domain (rest looked up from reference TRBV5-1 and TRBJ2-7): KAGVTQTPRYLIKTRGQQVTLSCSPISGHRSVSWYQQTPGQGLQFLFEYFSETQRNKGNFPGRFSGRQFSNSRSEMNVSTLELGDSALYLCASSLSGGSSYEQYFGPGTRLTVT.

V is TRBV5-4 and J is TRBJ2-7; 7 nucleotides match TRBD1. With V trimmed by 2 bases and J by 2 bases, 4 bases remained unmatched. Looked up from germline, CDR1 is SGHNT and CDR2 is YYREEE (reference sequence). This CDR3 contains 14 residues. As DNA, the CDR3 is TGTGCCAGCAGCTTTTGGGACAGAACCTACGAGCAGTACTTC. Its translation is CASSFWDRTYEQYF.

This clone was seen only a few times. The CDR3 bases are TGTGCCAGTAGTATCTGGGACAGGGCTCTTGGCTACACCTTC. Its protein is CASSIWDRALGYTF. The rearrangement links TRBV19 to TRBJ1-2; TRBD1 agrees at 9 bases. The CDR3 length is 14 residues. With 3 bases clipped from V and 7 bases from J, the junction kept 6 bases outside the gene matches. Looked up from germline, CDR1 is LNHDA and CDR2 is SQIVND (reference sequence).

The chain has TRBV5-6 and TRBJ1-2; the match to TRBD1 covers 9 bases. The CDR3 has 14 residues. Germline V gives CDR1 SGHDT, CDR2 YYEEEE. After removal of 3 bases from V and 7 bases from J, the junction contained 7 bases not matched to a gene. The CDR3 nucleotides are TGTGCCAGCAGCTGGGGGGACAGGGCGGTTGGCTACACCTTC. Amino acids: CASSWGDRAVGYTF.

V usage is TRBV5-4 and J usage is TRBJ1-1; TRBD1 aligns across 10 bases. Germline CDR1 reads SGHNT; CDR2 reads YYREEE (reference sequence). V lost 0 bases to trimming and J lost 4 bases; unmatched junction nucleotides: 3. The CDR3 runs to 15 residues. The CDR3 region is CASSLAGTGATEAFF. The CDR3 DNA reads TGTGCCAGCAGCTTGGCAGGGACAGGGGCCACTGAAGCTTTCTTT.

The chain has TRBV7-9 and TRBJ2-1; 12 nucleotides align to TRBD2. The CDR3 has 16 amino acids. Trimming at V came to 3 bases and at J to 7 bases, leaving 7 bases not matched to a gene. Germline loops: CDR1 SEHNR, CDR2 FQNEAQ (reference sequence). CDR3 loop: CASSFPSGGAGNEQFF. The CDR3 DNA is TGTGCCAGCAGCTTCCCTAGCGGGGGGGCCGGGAATGAGCAGTTCTTC.